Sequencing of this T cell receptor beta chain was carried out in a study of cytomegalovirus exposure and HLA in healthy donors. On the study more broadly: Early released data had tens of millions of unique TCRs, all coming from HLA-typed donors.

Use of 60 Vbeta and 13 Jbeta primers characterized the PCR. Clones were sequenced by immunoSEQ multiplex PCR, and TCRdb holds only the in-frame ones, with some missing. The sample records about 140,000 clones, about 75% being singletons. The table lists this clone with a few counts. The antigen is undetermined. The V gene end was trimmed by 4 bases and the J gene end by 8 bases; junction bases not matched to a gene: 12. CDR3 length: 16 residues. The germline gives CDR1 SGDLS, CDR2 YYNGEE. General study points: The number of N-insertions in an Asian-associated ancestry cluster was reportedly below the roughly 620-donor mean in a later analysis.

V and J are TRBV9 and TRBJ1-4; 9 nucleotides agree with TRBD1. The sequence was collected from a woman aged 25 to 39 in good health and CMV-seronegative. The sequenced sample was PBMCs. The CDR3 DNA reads TGTGCCAGCAGCCTCTCCGGGACAGGGCCCAGGGAAAAACTGTTTTTT. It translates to CASSLSGTGPREKLFF.